Described below is a single T cell receptor (beta chain) sequence and its context. TCRdb keeps only in-frame clones here, not all; method: immunoSEQ multiplex PCR. The sample records nearly 80,000 clones, 65% to 85% being singletons. The data originate from a study of blood T cell repertoires in COVID-19. Across the whole study: Collection of acute and convalescent COVID-19 samples took place in the United States, Italy and Spain. The analysed material was cDNA or gDNA that came from T cells, B-cell-depleted T cells, or PBMCs.

The germline V gene encodes CDR1 MDHEN and CDR2 SYDVKM. CDR3 length: 15 residues. Deletions cut 3 bases from V and 0 bases from J, with 8 bases between. The material sequenced was peripheral blood. This TCR was recovered from a man aged 45-60 years with acute or convalescent COVID-19. The V gene is TRBV28, the J gene TRBJ1-4; D is unresolved. The CDR3 nucleotides read TGTGCCAGCAGTTTCCCCTTTGCAACTAATGAAAAACTGTTTTTT. Protein product: CASSFPFATNEKLFF.